The entry below gives a single T cell receptor (beta chain) sequence along with its context. The sample originates from a study of shared clonotypes between healthy human individuals. About the study: Participating donors consisted of a couple of women and a few men aged 18 to 49.

TCRdb keeps only in-frame clones here, not all; method: immunoSEQ multiplex PCR. The repertoire holds roughly 2,300,000 clones, with about 90% as singletons. Germline V gene lookup returns CDR1 MNHEY and CDR2 SMNVEV (reference sequence). V dropped 0 bases and J dropped 5 bases, with 17 bases sitting between them. The CDR3 sequence is 16 residues long. This TCR was sampled from a man aged 18 to 30 in good health. Some clones in this sample may be carry-over from other donors' samples. The specimen sequenced was naive CD4+ T cells from PBMCs. Described subset: CD45RA+ positively selected. The rearrangement uses TRBV27 and TRBJ2-7; D is unclear. This chain's CDR3 is CASSLSTAITHHEQYF. CDR3 nucleotide sequence: TGTGCCAGCAGTTTATCCACAGCTATAACTCATCACGAGCAGTACTTC.